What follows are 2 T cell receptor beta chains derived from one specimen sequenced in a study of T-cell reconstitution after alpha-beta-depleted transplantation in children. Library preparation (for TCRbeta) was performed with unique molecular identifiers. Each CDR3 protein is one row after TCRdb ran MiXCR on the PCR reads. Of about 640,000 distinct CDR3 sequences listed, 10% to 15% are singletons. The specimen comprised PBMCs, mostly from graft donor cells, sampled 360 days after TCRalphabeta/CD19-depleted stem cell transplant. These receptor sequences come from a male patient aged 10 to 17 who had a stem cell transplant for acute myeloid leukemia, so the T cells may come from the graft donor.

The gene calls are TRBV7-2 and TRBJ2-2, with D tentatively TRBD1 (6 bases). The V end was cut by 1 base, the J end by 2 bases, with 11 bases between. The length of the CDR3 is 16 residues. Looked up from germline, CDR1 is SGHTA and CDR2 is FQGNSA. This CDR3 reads CASSLVRQVNTGELFF. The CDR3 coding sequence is TGTGCCAGCAGCTTAGTCCGACAGGTTAACACCGGGGAGCTGTTTTTT.

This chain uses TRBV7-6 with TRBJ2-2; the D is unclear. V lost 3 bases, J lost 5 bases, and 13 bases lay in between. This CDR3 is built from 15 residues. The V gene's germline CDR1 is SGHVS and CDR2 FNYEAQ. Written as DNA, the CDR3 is TGTGCCAGCAGCTTTGGAACAGTGGGAACCGGGGAGCTGTTTTTT. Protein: CASSFGTVGTGELFF.